The 7 T cell receptor beta chains given below trace back to one sample, sequenced in a study of blood T cell repertoires in COVID-19. Assay: immunoSEQ multiplex PCR; the TCRdb copy retains only in-frame clones and omits some. The table records over 200,000 clones, 85% to 90% of them present only once. The sequenced material came from peripheral blood. The receptors were sampled from a man aged 55 to 70 who had recovered from COVID-19.

The chain recombines TRBV6-5 with TRBJ2-7; TRBD2 is a possible D gene (5 bases). Germline CDR1 MNHEY, CDR2 SVGAGI. This CDR3 is 13 amino acids long. Trimming stripped 2 bases from V and 7 bases from J, with 12 bases between. The CDR3 protein is CASSYGGTAEQYF. Written as DNA, the CDR3 is TGTGCCAGCAGTTACGGAGGAACCGCAGAGCAGTACTTC.

The gene calls are TRBV2 and TRBJ2-3; 7 nucleotides line up with TRBD2. The CDR3 is 13 amino acids. Looked up from germline, CDR1 is SNHLY and CDR2 is FYNNEI. V shed 6 bases and J 9 bases; nucleotides not matched to a gene: 9. DNA of the CDR3: TGTGCCAGCAGCGGTAGCGGGCGTCCAACGCAGTATTTT. This sequence encodes CASSGSGRPTQYF.

The V call is TRBV18, the J call TRBJ2-5; a weak D match, TRBD1 (7 bases). V was shortened by 2 bases and J by 5 bases, with 12 bases between the two germline ends. This CDR3 region has 14 residues. Germline V CDR1 and CDR2: KGHSH, LQKENI. CDR3 in DNA: TGTGCCAGCTCACCATCACAGGGGAGGGAGACCCAGTACTTC. It is translated as CASSPSQGRETQYF.

This chain connects TRBV7-8 to TRBJ1-1; perhaps TRBD1 as D (5 bases). V lost 2 bases and J lost 0, with 10 bases in between. The CDR3 sequence is 15 residues long. Germline loops: CDR1 SGHVS, CDR2 FQNEAQ. Here the CDR3 reads CASSLRSGLNTEAFF. CDR3 coding DNA: TGTGCCAGCAGCTTACGTTCAGGGCTGAACACTGAAGCTTTCTTT.

The table lists this clone with a few counts. V gene TRBV6-2 or TRBV6-3 combines with J gene TRBJ1-1; D gene ambiguous. CDR1 is MNHEY and CDR2 is SVGEGT in the germline V gene. Trimming cost V 4 bases and J 1 base, with 10 bases left between them. This CDR3 is 14 amino acids long. The CDR3 loop is CASSSEPGNTEAFF. The CDR3 nucleotides are TGTGCCAGCAGTTCAGAGCCGGGGAACACTGAAGCTTTCTTT.

The table lists this clone with a few counts. The rearrangement links TRBV15 to TRBJ2-7; a weak D match, TRBD2 (6 bases). V dropped 5 bases and J dropped 3 bases, with 11 bases sitting between them. Germline CDR1 is LNHNV and CDR2 is YYDKDF (reference sequence). The CDR3 is made up of 13 amino acids. DNA for the CDR3: TGTGCCACCAGCGCGGGACCGAACTACGAGCAGTACTTC. Encoded protein: CATSAGPNYEQYF.

The J gene is TRBJ2-3, the V gene TRBV7-9; TRBD1 matches at 8 bases. V gave up 4 bases and J gave up 2 bases; unmatched junction bases: 5. The germline V gene has CDR1 SEHNR and CDR2 FQNEAQ (reference sequence). This CDR3 contains 15 residues. The CDR3 is CASSSTGGHTDTQYF. For the CDR3, the DNA is TGTGCCAGCAGCTCCACAGGGGGGCACACAGATACGCAGTATTTT.